The 14 T cell receptor beta chains listed next were all sequenced from one sample in a study of cytomegalovirus exposure and HLA in healthy donors. Produced via immunoSEQ multiplex PCR; TCRdb's table is partial and in-frame only. Among more than 85,000 clones listed, about 88% were seen once. The specimen sequenced was PBMCs. These receptors all stem from a woman aged 18 to 35 in good health and CMV-seropositive.

This chain joins TRBV2 and TRBJ2-7, with D perhaps matching TRBD2 (5 bases). CDR3 length: 13 residues. V lost 5 bases and J 5 bases, leaving 13 bases between the germline ends. Germline V gene data show CDR1 as SNHLY and CDR2 as FYNNEI. The CDR3 spells CASSLVTGDEQYF. CDR3 nucleotides: TGTGCCAGCAGTCTGGTTACCGGGGACGAGCAGTACTTC.

The CDR3 is CASSPQTGVHSNQPQHF. The CDR3 bases are TGTGCCAGTAGTCCACAGACAGGGGTACATAGCAATCAGCCCCAGCATTTT. This sequence joins TRBV19 and TRBJ1-5; 8 positions agree with TRBD1. V lost 5 bases and J lost 0; bases outside the gene matches: 9. Per the germline V gene, CDR1 is LNHDA and CDR2 is SQIVND (reference sequence). The CDR3 is made up of 17 amino acids.

V gene TRBV6-6 combines with J gene TRBJ1-1, with 8 nucleotides matching TRBD1. This CDR3 region has 16 residues. The V segment lost 3 bases and the J segment 6 bases; nucleotides outside the gene matches: 12. Germline V gene sequence: CDR1 MNHNY, CDR2 SVGAGI (reference sequence). The CDR3 spells CASSYPRTGQRSEAFF. The CDR3 DNA is TGTGCCAGCAGTTATCCCCGGACAGGGCAGAGGTCTGAAGCTTTCTTT.

Only a few counts were recorded for this clone. This chain connects TRBV6-5 to TRBJ1-2; 8 bases match TRBD1. This CDR3 comprises 14 residues. Trimming cost V 5 bases and J 4 bases; bases outside gene matches: 6. CDR1 and CDR2 (germline): MNHEY, SVGAGI. This chain's CDR3 is CASSPIRGPYGYTF. The DNA for the CDR3 is TGTGCCAGCAGTCCCATCAGGGGGCCCTATGGCTACACCTTC.

The rearrangement joins TRBV5-5 to TRBJ1-4; 9 bases line up with TRBD1. The CDR3 is 15 amino acids. V was pared by 5 bases and J by 0 bases, with 2 bases of the junction left unmatched. Germline CDR1 SGHKS, CDR2 YYEKEE (reference sequence). In DNA, the CDR3 is TGTGCCAGCAGGTGGACAGGGGCAACTAATGAAAAACTGTTTTTT. As protein: CASRWTGATNEKLFF.

The sample holds one count of this clone. This sequence joins TRBV13 and TRBJ2-2; 7 bases are a match to TRBD1. The CDR3 is 15 residues long. V shed 4 bases and J 5 bases; nucleotides not matched to a gene: 7. CDR1 PRHDT and CDR2 FYEKMQ come from the germline V gene (reference sequence). CDR3 bases: TGTGCCAGCAGCTCTACAGGGGTGGGGACCGGGGAGCTGTTTTTT. Encoded protein: CASSSTGVGTGELFF.

This chain links TRBV19 with TRBJ1-6, with TRBD1 identical over 11 bases. CDR1 is LNHDA, CDR2 SQIVND, per germline (reference sequence). CDR3 size: 16 residues. J lost 10 bases, V lost 5 bases, and 10 bases had no gene match. The CDR3 loop reads CASSGWDRGGPSPLHF. In DNA form, the CDR3 reads TGTGCCAGTAGTGGCTGGGACAGGGGGGGACCCTCACCCCTCCACTTT. The complete variable domain, with remaining parts taken from reference TRBV19 and TRBJ1-6, reads DGGITQSPKYLFRKEGQNVTLSCEQNLNHDAMYWYRQDPGQGLRLIYYSQIVNDFQKGDIAEGYSVSREKKESFPLTVTSAQKNPTAFYLCASSGWDRGGPSPLHFGNGTRLTVT.

The chain is built from TRBV6-5 and TRBJ1-2; D is uncertain. Trimming removed 6 bases from V and 1 base from J, with 9 bases in between. This CDR3 spans 13 amino acids. Germline V lookup: CDR1 MNHEY, CDR2 SVGAGI. The chain's CDR3 is CASRQTVNYGYTF. The CDR3 bases are TGTGCCAGCAGGCAAACAGTTAACTATGGCTACACCTTC.

This chain connects TRBV27 to TRBJ2-3; weak D call: TRBD2 (5 bases). The CDR3 contains 16 residues. From germline, CDR1 is MNHEY and CDR2 SMNVEV (reference sequence). Trimming removed 2 bases from V and 4 bases from J, with 16 bases in between. The DNA of the CDR3 is TGTGCCAGCAGTTTAGACCCGGGGAGAGCCTCAGATACGCAGTATTTT. Translated: CASSLDPGRASDTQYF.

The rearrangement uses TRBV5-6 and TRBJ2-7; perhaps TRBD2 as D (6 bases). V was clipped by 4 bases and J by 4 bases, with 12 bases between them. There are 13 residues in the CDR3. Germline CDR1 is SGHDT and CDR2 is YYEEEE. CDR3 amino acids: CASSPWAGYEQYF. The CDR3 DNA reads as TGTGCCAGCAGCCCATGGGCGGGATACGAGCAGTACTTC.

V and J are TRBV7-8 and TRBJ2-7; 8 nucleotides match TRBD1. The V gene's germline CDR1 is SGHVS and CDR2 FQNEAQ. The CDR3 is 13 residues long. Trimming took 5 bases from V and 6 from J; bases not matched to a gene: 6. The CDR3 nucleotides read TGTGCCAGCAGCGAGGACAGGGTTTCCGAGCAGTACTTC. Translation gives CASSEDRVSEQYF.

The chain links TRBV18 to TRBJ1-5, with 8 bases identical to TRBD1. CDR3 length: 13 residues. Germline V lookup: CDR1 KGHSH, CDR2 LQKENI. V was clipped by 5 bases and J by 4 bases; unmatched bases: 1. In nucleotides, the CDR3 is TGTGCCAGCTCAGGACAGGGAAATCAGCCCCAGCATTTT. Protein: CASSGQGNQPQHF.

This chain joins TRBV23-1 and TRBJ1-1, with D possibly matching TRBD1 (5 bases). TRBV23-1 is an ORF; its function is uncertain. V gave up 2 bases and J gave up 6 bases, with 13 bases separating them. CDR3 length equals 14 residues. The CDR3 region is CASSQGAGRAEAFF. The CDR3 region has the DNA TGCGCCAGCAGTCAAGGGGCGGGGAGGGCTGAAGCTTTCTTT.

This CDR3 is CASSFGALWGGEQFF. The CDR3 DNA sequence: TGTGCCAGCAGCTTTGGGGCTCTCTGGGGAGGGGAGCAGTTCTTC. The gene calls are TRBV11-2 and TRBJ2-1; 7 bases line up with TRBD2. This CDR3 is built from 15 residues. CDR1 is SGHAT and CDR2 is FQNNGV in the germline V gene. Trimming at V came to 3 bases and at J to 10 bases, leaving 12 bases not matched to a gene.